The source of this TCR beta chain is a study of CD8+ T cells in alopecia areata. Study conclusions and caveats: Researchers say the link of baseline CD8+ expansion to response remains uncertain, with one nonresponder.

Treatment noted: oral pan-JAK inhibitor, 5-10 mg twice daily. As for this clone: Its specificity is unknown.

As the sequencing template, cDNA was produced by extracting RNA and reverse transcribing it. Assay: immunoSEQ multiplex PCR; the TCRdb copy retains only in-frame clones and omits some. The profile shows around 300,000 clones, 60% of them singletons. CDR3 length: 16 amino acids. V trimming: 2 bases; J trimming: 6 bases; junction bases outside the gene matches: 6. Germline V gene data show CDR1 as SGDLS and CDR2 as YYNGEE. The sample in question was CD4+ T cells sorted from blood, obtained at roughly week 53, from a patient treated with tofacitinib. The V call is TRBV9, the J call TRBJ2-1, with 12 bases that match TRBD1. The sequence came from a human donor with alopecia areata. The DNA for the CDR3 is TGTGCCAGCAGCGTGGGACAGGGGGCGCTTCTCAATGAGCAGTTCTTC. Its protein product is CASSVGQGALLNEQFF.